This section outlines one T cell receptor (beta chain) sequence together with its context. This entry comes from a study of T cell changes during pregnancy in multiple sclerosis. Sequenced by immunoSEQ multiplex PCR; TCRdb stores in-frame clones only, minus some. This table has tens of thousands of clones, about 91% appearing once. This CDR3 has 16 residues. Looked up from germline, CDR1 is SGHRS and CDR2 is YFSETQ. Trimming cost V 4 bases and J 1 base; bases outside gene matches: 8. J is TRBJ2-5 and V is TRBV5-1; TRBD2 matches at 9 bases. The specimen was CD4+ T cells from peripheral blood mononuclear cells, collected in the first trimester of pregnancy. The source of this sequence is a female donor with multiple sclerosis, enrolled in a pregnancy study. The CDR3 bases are TGCGCCAGCAGCCCCGGGGGGACTAGCCCCCAAGAGACCCAGTACTTC. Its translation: CASSPGGTSPQETQYF. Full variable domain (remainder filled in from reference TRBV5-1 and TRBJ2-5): KAGVTQTPRYLIKTRGQQVTLSCSPISGHRSVSWYQQTPGQGLQFLFEYFSETQRNKGNFPGRFSGRQFSNSRSEMNVSTLELGDSALYLCASSPGGTSPQETQYFGPGTRLLVL.